The 7 T cell receptor beta chains reported below all come from one sample, sequenced in a study of blood T cells in healthy people across ages. Alongside a J-beta primer mix, a sample-barcoded 5' primer served in a second PCR lasting roughly 7 to 12 cycles. A single record per CDR3 protein comes from TCRdb applying MiXCR to the 5' RACE reads. The table shows some 1.8 million distinct CDR3 sequences, with about two fifths occurring only once. Source material: blood. The source of these receptors is a human donor in good health.

The J gene is TRBJ2-7, the V gene TRBV7-2, with unresolved D. The CDR3 contains 14 residues. The germline CDR1 and CDR2 sequences are SGHTA and FQGNSA. V was shortened by 1 base and J by 3 bases, with 10 bases between the two germline ends. The CDR3 nucleotides are TGTGCCAGCAGCTTAGGAGGTAAAATCTACGAGCAGTACTTC. Protein: CASSLGGKIYEQYF.

This chain links TRBV10-3 with TRBJ2-3, with D tentatively TRBD2 (5 bases). The CDR3 is 15 residues long. Trimming cost V 3 bases and J 3 bases, with 13 bases left between them. From germline, CDR1 is ENHRY and CDR2 SYGVKD. The CDR3 nucleotides read TGTGCCATCAGTGACGGCGGGCCTAGTACAGATACGCAGTATTTT. This sequence encodes CAISDGGPSTDTQYF.

V is TRBV4-1 and J is TRBJ2-7; the D gene is possibly TRBD1 (5 bases). The CDR3 has 16 residues. Germline lookup yields CDR1 MGHRA and CDR2 YSYEKL. The ends were cut back, 0 bases at V and 4 bases at J, with 16 bases in the middle. The CDR3 protein is CASSQERPLAGYEQYF. The CDR3 nucleotides are TGCGCCAGCAGCCAAGAGAGGCCCTTGGCAGGGTACGAGCAGTACTTC.

This clonotype was recorded at least ten times. This chain joins TRBV20-1 and TRBJ2-1, with D uncertain. The CDR3 is 13 amino acids. Germline assignment: CDR1 DFQATT and CDR2 SNEGSKA (reference sequence). Trimming cost V 1 base and J 3 bases, with 7 bases left between them. The CDR3 reads CSARAGGYNEQFF. DNA for the CDR3: TGCAGTGCTAGAGCCGGCGGCTACAATGAGCAGTTCTTC.

This rearrangement joins TRBV5-6 to TRBJ2-1; the match to TRBD1 covers 7 bases. Trimming took 2 bases from V and 6 from J; bases not matched to a gene: 8. CDR1 is SGHDT, CDR2 YYEEEE, per germline. CDR3 size: 15 residues. The CDR3 nucleotides are TGTGCCAGCAGCTTTGTGCGTACAGGGGCCAATGAGCAGTTCTTC. Protein: CASSFVRTGANEQFF.

J is TRBJ1-5 and V is TRBV6-2 or TRBV6-3; tentatively, D is TRBD1 (6 bases). V gave up 8 bases and J gave up 5 bases, with 16 bases separating them. This CDR3 has 14 residues. The germline gives CDR1 MNHEY, CDR2 SVGEGT. The CDR3 reads CASQTGGSYQPQHF. The CDR3 region has the DNA TGTGCCAGCCAGACAGGAGGGTCATATCAGCCCCAGCATTTT.

This clonotype was picked up many times. The chain uses TRBV29-1 and TRBJ2-7, with 9 bases that match TRBD1. CDR1 SQVTM and CDR2 ANQGSEA come from the germline V gene. The J segment lost 5 bases and the V segment lost 6 bases, leaving 8 bases of the junction unmatched. The CDR3 length is 13 residues. Written as DNA, the CDR3 is TGCAGCGTGGAACCGACAGGGGGGAACGAGCAGTACTTC. Protein sequence: CSVEPTGGNEQYF.